Presented here are 16 T cell receptor beta chains from one specimen sequenced in a study of blood T cell repertoires in COVID-19. The data were produced by immunoSEQ multiplex PCR, yet TCRdb's version contains in-frame clones alone and is incomplete. The sample shows a few hundred thousand clones, 90% of them seen only once. The specimen was PBMCs or T cells enriched from blood (not recorded which). These receptors came from a man aged 18 to 30 who had recovered from COVID-19.

The rearrangement uses TRBV5-6 and TRBJ2-7; 7 bases are shared with TRBD1. The length of the CDR3 is 15 residues. After removal of 3 bases from V and 3 bases from J, the junction contained 9 bases not matched to a gene. The V gene's germline CDR1 is SGHDT and CDR2 YYEEEE. CDR3 DNA sequence: TGTGCCAGCAGCTGGACCCGACAGGGAAGCTACGAGCAGTACTTC. Residues: CASSWTRQGSYEQYF.

The count of this clone is one. The chain couples TRBV19 to TRBJ2-7; weak D call: TRBD1 (6 bases). The germline CDR1 and CDR2 sequences are LNHDA and SQIVND (reference sequence). The CDR3 extends over 15 amino acids. The V and J ends lost 3 bases and 2 bases respectively, with 14 bases between them. The CDR3 sequence is CASSIVRGTTYEQYF. The CDR3 DNA reads TGTGCCAGTAGTATCGTGAGGGGGACCACCTACGAGCAGTACTTC.

The chain joins TRBV5-1 to TRBJ2-2, with 7 bases matching TRBD1. Trimming removed 4 bases from V and 6 bases from J; junction bases left unmatched: 12. CDR3 length: 16 amino acids. Germline CDR1 is SGHRS and CDR2 is YFSETQ. The CDR3 reads CASSLTGQEPPGELFF. As DNA, the CDR3 is TGCGCCAGCAGCCTTACAGGACAGGAGCCCCCCGGGGAGCTGTTTTTT.

CDR3 in DNA: TGTGCCAGCAGCCCCGGGACAGAGAACACTGAAGCTTTCTTT. It encodes CASSPGTENTEAFF. The rearrangement links TRBV5-4 to TRBJ1-1; 7 nucleotides agree with TRBD1. The V segment lost 4 bases and the J segment 1 base; nucleotides outside the gene matches: 4. The CDR3 covers 14 residues. From germline, CDR1 is SGHNT and CDR2 YYREEE (reference sequence).

The V call is TRBV5-1, the J call TRBJ2-1, with 12 bases lining up with TRBD2. The V gene end was trimmed by 4 bases and the J gene end by 9 bases; junction bases not matched to a gene: 14. Germline assignment: CDR1 SGHRS and CDR2 YFSETQ. The CDR3 contains 17 residues. CDR3 residues: CASSTAPSGRARGEQFF. The CDR3 nucleotides read TGCGCCAGCAGCACAGCCCCTAGCGGGAGGGCCCGTGGTGAGCAGTTCTTC.

CDR3 in amino acids: CASSLQGGNTGELFF. CDR3 bases: TGTGCCAGCAGCCTCCAGGGGGGGAACACCGGGGAGCTGTTTTTT. The chain links TRBV11-2 to TRBJ2-2; D is perhaps TRBD1 (7 bases). The CDR3 is 15 residues long. The germline V gene encodes CDR1 SGHAT and CDR2 FQNNGV. V lost 5 bases, J lost 1 base, and 11 bases lay in between.

The chain uses TRBV28 and TRBJ1-2; D unresolved. The CDR3 covers 16 residues. Germline assignment: CDR1 MDHEN and CDR2 SYDVKM. Trimming took off 6 bases at V and 4 bases at J, with 21 bases between the two ends. This CDR3 reads CASSPTRSGRGYGYTF. For the CDR3, the DNA is TGTGCCAGCAGCCCCACCCGGTCGGGTCGCGGCTATGGCTACACCTTC.

The chain links TRBV30 to TRBJ1-3; TRBD1 matches at 8 bases. The CDR3 length is 15 residues. Germline V CDR1 and CDR2: GTSNPN, SVGIG (reference sequence). With 0 bases clipped from V and 7 bases from J, the junction kept 8 bases outside the gene matches. The chain's CDR3 is CAWSVSGGGANTIYF. The CDR3 DNA sequence: TGTGCCTGGAGTGTTTCAGGGGGCGGTGCCAACACCATATATTTT.

This clone was counted between two and nine times. The V and J genes are TRBV7-9 and TRBJ1-6; 12 positions match TRBD1. This CDR3 is 15 amino acids long. CDR1 SEHNR and CDR2 FQNEAQ come from the germline V gene (reference sequence). V shed 3 bases and J 10 bases; nucleotides not matched to a gene: 4. CDR3 amino acids: CASSFRDRGLSPLHF. The CDR3 DNA reads as TGTGCCAGCAGCTTCCGGGACAGGGGGCTCTCACCCCTCCACTTT. Supplemented by reference TRBV7-9 and TRBJ1-6, the full variable domain reads DTGVSQNPRHKITKRGQNVTFRCDPISEHNRLYWYRQTLGQGPEFLTYFQNEAQLEKSRLLSDRFSAERPKGSFSTLEIQRTEQGDSAMYLCASSFRDRGLSPLHFGNGTRLTVT.

The chain links TRBV28 to TRBJ2-1, with TRBD2 matching over 7 bases. Germline V gives CDR1 MDHEN, CDR2 SYDVKM. The CDR3 totals 13 residues. Trimming took 6 bases from V and 10 from J; bases not matched to a gene: 9. This chain's CDR3 is CASRQPKLAEQFF. The CDR3 nucleotides read TGTGCCAGCAGACAACCGAAACTAGCGGAGCAGTTCTTC.

The CDR3 region has the DNA TGTGCCAGCAGCCAAGTACAGGGCCGGGATGGCTACACCTTC. This sequence encodes CASSQVQGRDGYTF. The J gene is TRBJ1-2, the V gene TRBV3-1 (or the pseudogene TRBV3-2); a weak D match, TRBD1 (6 bases). V shed 1 base and J shed 6 bases, with 12 bases lying between them. This CDR3 comprises 14 residues. The germline gives CDR1 LGHDT, CDR2 YNNKEL (reference sequence).

Only a few counts were recorded for this clone. The chain uses TRBV10-3 and TRBJ1-1; 7 nucleotides agree with TRBD1. CDR3 length equals 13 residues. CDR1 and CDR2 from the germline V gene are ENHRY and SYGVKD. J was trimmed by 6 bases and V by 4 bases; bases with no gene match: 5. Written as DNA, the CDR3 is TGTGCCATCAGTGGAGACAGGGACGCTGAAGCTTTCTTT. It codes for CAISGDRDAEAFF.

The J gene is TRBJ1-4, the V gene TRBV9; 8 nucleotides line up with TRBD1. Trimming at V came to 0 bases and at J to 6 bases, leaving 4 bases not matched to a gene. The CDR3 spans 15 residues. Looked up from germline, CDR1 is SGDLS and CDR2 is YYNGEE. The CDR3 DNA is TGTGCCAGCAGCGTAGAGCCAGGGGGCGATGAAAAACTGTTTTTT. As protein: CASSVEPGGDEKLFF.

The chain couples TRBV14 to TRBJ2-3, with 12 nucleotides matching TRBD2. J was trimmed by 2 bases and V by 0 bases; bases with no gene match: 6. CDR1 is SGHDN, CDR2 FVKESK, per germline. The CDR3 extends over 18 amino acids. The CDR3 sequence is CASSQETLAGGITDTQYF. The CDR3 nucleotides read TGTGCCAGCAGCCAAGAAACTCTAGCGGGAGGGATCACAGATACGCAGTATTTT.

The chain is built from TRBV9 and TRBJ1-2; 7 bases fit TRBD1. The CDR3 totals 15 residues. The V segment lost 0 bases and the J segment 6 bases; nucleotides outside the gene matches: 8. The germline gives CDR1 SGDLS, CDR2 YYNGEE. The chain's CDR3 is CASSVGTGRFDGYTF. The CDR3 nucleotides read TGTGCCAGCAGCGTAGGGACAGGACGTTTCGATGGCTACACCTTC.

The gene calls are TRBV27 and TRBJ2-7; the match to TRBD2 covers 11 bases. The CDR3 sequence is 16 residues long. Germline CDR1 MNHEY, CDR2 SMNVEV (reference sequence). Trimming removed 7 bases from V and 2 bases from J; junction bases left unmatched: 10. CDR3 sequence (DNA): TGTGCCAGCAACAATAGGGGACTAGCGGAAACCTACGAGCAGTACTTC. Translation: CASNNRGLAETYEQYF.